The 22 T cell receptor beta chains below come from one sample, sequenced in a study of blood T cells in healthy people across ages. The second PCR ran about 6 to 12 cycles with a sample-barcoded 5' primer and J-beta primers. Each CDR3 protein is one row after TCRdb ran MiXCR on the 5' RACE reads. The table records about 1,800,000 distinct CDR3 sequences, about 30% of them present only once. The sequencing input was blood. These receptors were collected from a young woman in good health.

This clonotype has a count of ten or more. The rearrangement uses TRBV12-3 or TRBV12-4 and TRBJ2-1; 12 nucleotides align to TRBD2. The J segment lost 5 bases and the V segment lost 6 bases, leaving 5 bases of the junction unmatched. CDR3 size: 15 residues. CDR3 nucleotide sequence: TGTGCCAGCAGCCCCACTAGCGGGGGGCACAATGAGCAGTTCTTC. Translation gives CASSPTSGGHNEQFF.

This clonotype was observed a handful of times. V and J are TRBV6-5 and TRBJ1-2; 9 bases fit TRBD1. Trimming took 2 bases from V and 2 from J; bases not matched to a gene: 6. In germline, CDR1 is MNHEY, CDR2 SVGAGI. The CDR3 extends over 16 amino acids. The CDR3 DNA is TGTGCCAGCAGTTACGGGACAGGGCGCGGGAACTATGGCTACACCTTC. It codes for CASSYGTGRGNYGYTF.

This clonotype showed up just a few times. This chain joins TRBV4-2 and TRBJ2-1; tentative D call: TRBD2 (5 bases). The germline V gene encodes CDR1 LGHNA and CDR2 YNFKEQ. The CDR3 covers 15 residues. V lost 4 bases to trimming and J lost 0 bases, with 10 bases between them. Written as DNA, the CDR3 is TGTGCCAGCAGCCGGCCCCGGGGCTCCTACAATGAGCAGTTCTTC. It specifies CASSRPRGSYNEQFF.

The chain carries TRBV24-1 and TRBJ2-1, with D possibly TRBD1 on 6 matching bases. The V gene lost 3 bases and the J gene lost 3 bases, with 8 bases spanning the gap. This CDR3 is 14 amino acids long. CDR1 and CDR2 (germline): KGHDR, SFDVKD. The CDR3 here is CATSDGTLYNEQFF. The CDR3 nucleotides are TGTGCCACCAGTGATGGGACACTCTACAATGAGCAGTTCTTC.

The J gene is TRBJ2-3, the V gene TRBV12-3 or TRBV12-4; 10 bases agree with TRBD1. V dropped 8 bases and J dropped 3; count of bases not matched to a gene: 5. The CDR3 runs to 14 residues. The CDR3 DNA follows: TGTGCCAGCGGGGGACAGGGGAGGACAGATACGCAGTATTTT. Protein sequence: CASGGQGRTDTQYF.

The V call is TRBV4-1, the J call TRBJ2-5; D not resolved. Trimming took off 4 bases at V and 1 base at J, with 10 bases between the two ends. This CDR3 contains 14 residues. The V gene's germline CDR1 is MGHRA and CDR2 YSYEKL. The CDR3 reads CASSPRLPQETQYF. In nucleotides, the CDR3 is TGCGCCAGCAGCCCCCGCCTCCCCCAAGAGACCCAGTACTTC.

This clonotype has more than one count but fewer than ten. A read error may explain this, as a much larger clone is one base away. The gene calls are TRBV7-2 and TRBJ2-7, with D perhaps TRBD2 (6 bases). The V and J ends lost 1 base and 4 bases respectively, with 11 bases between them. CDR3 length: 14 residues. Germline CDR1 reads SGHTA; CDR2 reads FQGNSA. CDR3 in DNA: TGTGCCAGCAGCTTAGGGCCAGGGAGGTACGAGCAGTACTTC. Its translation: CASSLGPGRYEQYF.

Regarding this clonotype: This could be a read error, since a much larger clone is one nucleotide away. The rearrangement joins TRBV20-1 to TRBJ2-4; a possible D gene is TRBD1 (6 bases). This CDR3 has 13 amino acids. Germline values: CDR1 DFQATT, CDR2 SNEGSKA (reference sequence). CDR3 sequence reads: CGARDPKGTGLYF. Here the CDR3 DNA reads TGCGGTGCTAGAGATCCGAAGGGCACAGGGCTGTACTTC.

At least ten counts were recorded for this clonotype. V gene TRBV20-1 combines with J gene TRBJ2-3; TRBD1 might be the D (5 bases). CDR1 is DFQATT, CDR2 SNEGSKA, per germline (reference sequence). This CDR3 spans 13 amino acids. The V and J ends lost 5 bases and 2 bases respectively, with 11 bases between them. The CDR3 protein is CSAPTAFTDTQYF. The CDR3 nucleotides are TGCAGTGCTCCGACAGCTTTCACAGATACGCAGTATTTT.

This clonotype was observed many times. The rearrangement joins TRBV3-1 to TRBJ2-7, with 7 bases fitting TRBD1. This CDR3 region has 15 residues. CDR1 is LGHDT, CDR2 YNNKEL, per germline (reference sequence). After removal of 4 bases from V and 3 bases from J, the junction contained 9 bases not matched to a gene. This CDR3 reads CASSPNRGPYYEQYF. The CDR3 region has the DNA TGTGCCAGCAGCCCAAACAGGGGACCCTACTACGAGCAGTACTTC.

This clonotype was observed a few times. J is TRBJ2-1 and V is TRBV2; the D is unclear. The CDR3 contains 13 residues. V lost 5 bases and J lost 12, with 17 bases in between. The germline CDR1 and CDR2 sequences are SNHLY and FYNNEI. The CDR3 region is CASSRRGSVAQFF. Written as DNA, the CDR3 is TGTGCCAGCAGTCGAAGAGGATCGGTCGCGCAGTTCTTC.

The chain recombines TRBV9 with TRBJ1-1; 8 positions agree with TRBD1. CDR3 length equals 14 residues. The germline CDR1 and CDR2 sequences are SGDLS and YYNGEE. V was pared by 1 base and J by 4 bases, with 3 bases of the junction left unmatched. The CDR3 sequence: CASSVLQGVTEAFF. The CDR3 nucleotides read TGTGCCAGCAGCGTATTACAGGGGGTCACTGAAGCTTTCTTT.

CDR3 sequence reads: CASSSRGPWETQYF. CDR3 DNA sequence: TGTGCCAGCAGCTCGAGAGGCCCTTGGGAGACCCAGTACTTC. The J gene is TRBJ2-5, the V gene TRBV11-2; D unresolved. The CDR3 extends over 14 amino acids. Trimming shortened V by 4 bases and J by 5 bases, and 14 bases separated the two germline ends. Per the germline V gene, CDR1 is SGHAT and CDR2 is FQNNGV. Full variable domain (remainder filled in from reference TRBV11-2 and TRBJ2-5): EAGVAQSPRYKIIEKRQSVAFWCNPISGHATLYWYQQILGQGPKLLIQFQNNGVVDDSQLPKDRFSAERLKGVDSTLKIQPAKLEDSAVYLCASSSRGPWETQYFGPGTRLLVL.

This clonotype occurred a few times. The chain employs TRBV13 and TRBJ2-2; 10 bases agree with TRBD2. The CDR3 is 16 residues long. Germline CDR1 and CDR2: PRHDT and FYEKMQ (reference sequence). Trimming at V came to 6 bases and at J to 7 bases, leaving 11 bases not matched to a gene. CDR3: CASSKLTSGNGGELFF. The CDR3 nucleotides read TGTGCCAGCAGTAAACTAACTAGCGGGAACGGCGGGGAGCTGTTTTTT.

The chain employs TRBV20-1 and TRBJ2-7; the D is unclear. V shed 1 base and J shed 6 bases, with 7 bases lying between them. CDR3 length: 11 residues. The germline CDR1 and CDR2 sequences are DFQATT and SNEGSKA (reference sequence). The CDR3 sequence is CSARVPFEQYF. The CDR3 coding sequence is TGCAGTGCTAGAGTGCCCTTCGAGCAGTACTTC.

This clonotype was seen at least ten times. The V gene is TRBV12-3 or TRBV12-4, the J gene TRBJ2-7, with D unclear. The length of the CDR3 is 13 residues. Trimming took off 8 bases at V and 1 base at J, with 12 bases between the two ends. The CDR3 is CASCRITSYEQYF. In DNA form, the CDR3 reads TGTGCCAGCTGCCGAATTACGTCCTACGAGCAGTACTTC.

The J gene is TRBJ2-7, the V gene TRBV20-1; 7 bases map to TRBD2. CDR1 is DFQATT, CDR2 SNEGSKA, per germline (reference sequence). CDR3 size: 14 residues. The junction had 12 bases not matched to a gene; V was cut back by 4 bases and J by 6 bases. The DNA of the CDR3 is TGCAGTGCTACGGTGGGAGGGTTTCTTGGCGAGCAGTACTTC. Translated: CSATVGGFLGEQYF.

The chain joins TRBV20-1 to TRBJ2-1; no clear D. Trimming shortened V by 0 bases and J by 4 bases, and 13 bases separated the two germline ends. This CDR3 has 15 amino acids. Germline CDR1 DFQATT, CDR2 SNEGSKA (reference sequence). CDR3 in DNA: TGCAGTGCTAGAGACTTCACAGCACCGTACAATGAGCAGTTCTTC. Protein: CSARDFTAPYNEQFF.

This clonotype was recorded many times. J is TRBJ2-7 and V is TRBV20-1; 12 bases are shared with TRBD2. This CDR3 comprises 14 residues. Unmatched junction bases numbered 2, after V lost 4 bases and J lost 1 base. Germline assignment: CDR1 DFQATT and CDR2 SNEGSKA (reference sequence). The DNA of the CDR3 is TGCAGTGCTATAGGGACTAGCGGGTCCTACGAGCAGTACTTC. It encodes CSAIGTSGSYEQYF.

This clonotype showed up just a few times. The chain carries TRBV7-6 and TRBJ1-5; 8 bases fit TRBD1. The CDR3 length is 18 residues. The V segment lost 3 bases and the J segment 4 bases; nucleotides outside the gene matches: 14. CDR1 is SGHVS, CDR2 FNYEAQ, per germline. As DNA, the CDR3 is TGTGCCAGCAGCTTCAGGGGGCAGCGGAGGGGTATGAATCAGCCCCAGCATTTT. Translating it yields CASSFRGQRRGMNQPQHF.

The CDR3 nucleotides read TGTGCCAGCAGAGAACAGGGGCGGAGATATAATTCACCCCTCCACTTT. Protein sequence: CASREQGRRYNSPLHF. The V call is TRBV6-6, the J call TRBJ1-6; 7 nucleotides match TRBD1. The CDR3 consists of 16 residues. Germline loops: CDR1 MNHNY, CDR2 SVGAGI (reference sequence). The J segment lost 4 bases and the V segment lost 6 bases, leaving 9 bases of the junction unmatched.

The chain joins TRBV9 to TRBJ1-4; 10 bases match TRBD1. Trimming took 3 bases from V and 5 from J; bases not matched to a gene: 4. Germline V gives CDR1 SGDLS, CDR2 YYNGEE. The CDR3 length is 15 residues. The CDR3 sequence is CASSGDRGINEKLFF. In nucleotides, the CDR3 is TGTGCCAGCAGCGGGGACAGGGGTATAAATGAAAAACTGTTTTTT.